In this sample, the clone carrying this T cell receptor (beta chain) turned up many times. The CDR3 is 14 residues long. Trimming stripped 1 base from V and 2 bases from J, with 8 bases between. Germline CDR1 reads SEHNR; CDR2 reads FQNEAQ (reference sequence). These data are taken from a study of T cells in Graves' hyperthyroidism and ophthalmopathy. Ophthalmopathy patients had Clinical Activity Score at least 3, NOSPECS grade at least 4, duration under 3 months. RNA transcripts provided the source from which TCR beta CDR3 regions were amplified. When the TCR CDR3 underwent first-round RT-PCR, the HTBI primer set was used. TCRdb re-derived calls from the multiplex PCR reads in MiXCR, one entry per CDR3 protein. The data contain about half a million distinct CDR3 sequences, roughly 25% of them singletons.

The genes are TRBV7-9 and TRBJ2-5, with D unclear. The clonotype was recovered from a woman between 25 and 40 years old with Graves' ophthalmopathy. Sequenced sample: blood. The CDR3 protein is CASSLGELQETQYF. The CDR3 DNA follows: TGTGCCAGCAGCTTAGGCGAACTACAAGAGACCCAGTACTTC.